This entry describes one TCR beta chain. The data were produced by immunoSEQ multiplex PCR, yet TCRdb's version contains in-frame clones alone and is incomplete. Of around 150,000 clones in the sample, around 95% were seen once. The data were taken from a study of T cell responses to AZD1222 COVID-19 vaccine. Overall study context: Timing groups of about 4 and about 12 weeks for second doses were pooled.

The receptor was isolated from an adult in good health. The material was peripheral blood, obtained on day 0 of AZD1222 vaccination.

CDR3 in amino acids: CASSLGVAADYGYTF. As DNA, the CDR3 is TGTGCCAGCAGCTTAGGTGTCGCAGCAGACTATGGCTACACCTTC. This chain links TRBV11-2 with TRBJ1-2; D not resolved. Per the germline V gene, CDR1 is SGHAT and CDR2 is FQNNGV. The CDR3 length is 15 residues. The germline V and J ends were trimmed by 1 base and 3 bases, with 12 bases remaining between them.